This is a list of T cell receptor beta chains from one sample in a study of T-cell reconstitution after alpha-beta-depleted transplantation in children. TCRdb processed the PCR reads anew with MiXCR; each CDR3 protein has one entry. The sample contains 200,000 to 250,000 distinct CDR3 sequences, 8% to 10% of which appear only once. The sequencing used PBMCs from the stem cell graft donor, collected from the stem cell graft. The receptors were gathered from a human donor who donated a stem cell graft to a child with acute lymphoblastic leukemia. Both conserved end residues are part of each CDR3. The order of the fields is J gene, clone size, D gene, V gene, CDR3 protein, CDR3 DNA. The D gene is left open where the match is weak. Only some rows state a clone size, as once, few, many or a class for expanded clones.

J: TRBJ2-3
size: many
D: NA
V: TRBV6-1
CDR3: CASSNPGTDTQYF
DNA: TGTGCCAGCAGCAACCCGGGCACAGATACGCAGTATTTT

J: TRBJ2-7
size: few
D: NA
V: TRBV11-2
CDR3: CASSLNRHRNWYEQYF
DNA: TGTGCCAGCAGCTTAAATCGGCACAGGAATTGGTACGAGCAGTACTTC

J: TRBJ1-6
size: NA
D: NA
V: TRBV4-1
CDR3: CASSQSTRTDDSYNSPLHF
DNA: TGCGCCAGCAGCCAATCCACCAGGACAGACGACTCCTATAATTCACCCCTCCACTTT

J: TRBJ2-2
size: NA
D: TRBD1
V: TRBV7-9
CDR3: CASSGETDRTTGELFF
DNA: TGTGCCAGCAGCGGAGAAACGGACAGGACGACCGGGGAGCTGTTTTTT

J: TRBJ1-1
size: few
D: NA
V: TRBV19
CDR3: CATAGQGKNTEAFF
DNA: TGTGCCACCGCTGGCCAGGGAAAGAACACTGAAGCTTTCTTT

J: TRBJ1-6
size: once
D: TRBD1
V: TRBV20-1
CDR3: CSARDKDRVNSPLHF
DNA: TGCAGTGCTAGAGATAAGGACAGGGTGAATTCACCCCTCCACTTT

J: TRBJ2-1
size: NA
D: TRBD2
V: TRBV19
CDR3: CASRRGGNEQFF
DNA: TGTGCCAGTAGGCGGGGGGGCAATGAGCAGTTCTTC

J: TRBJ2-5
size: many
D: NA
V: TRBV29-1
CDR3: CSVARDQQETQYF
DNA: TGCAGCGTTGCCCGGGACCAGCAAGAGACCCAGTACTTC

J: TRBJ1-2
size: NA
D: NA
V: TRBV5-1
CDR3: CASSLEPGPYGYTF
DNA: TGCGCCAGCAGCTTGGAGCCCGGCCCATATGGCTACACCTTC

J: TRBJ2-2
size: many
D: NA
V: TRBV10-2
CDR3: CASSAVLAYTGELFF
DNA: TGCGCCAGCAGTGCCGTACTAGCTTACACCGGGGAGCTGTTTTTT

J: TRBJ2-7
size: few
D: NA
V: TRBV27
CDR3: CASSLGQEQYF
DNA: TGTGCCAGCAGCCTCGGACAGGAGCAGTACTTC

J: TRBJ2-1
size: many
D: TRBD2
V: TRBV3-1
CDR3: CASSLGLAGDYNEQFF
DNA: TGTGCCAGCAGCCTCGGACTAGCGGGGGACTACAATGAGCAGTTCTTC

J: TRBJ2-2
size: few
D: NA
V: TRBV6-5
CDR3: CASSYSRTRGTGELFF
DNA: TGTGCCAGCAGTTACAGCAGAACGAGGGGCACCGGGGAGCTGTTTTTT

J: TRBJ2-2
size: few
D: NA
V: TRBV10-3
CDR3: CAISGGSNTGELFF
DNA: TGTGCCATCAGTGGGGGTTCGAACACCGGGGAGCTGTTTTTT

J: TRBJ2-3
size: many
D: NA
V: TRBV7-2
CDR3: CASSSSVWDTQYF
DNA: TGTGCCAGCAGCTCCTCTGTATGGGATACGCAGTATTTT

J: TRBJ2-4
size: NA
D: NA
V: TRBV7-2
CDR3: CATHLGAKNIQYF
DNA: TGTGCCACCCATCTCGGAGCCAAAAACATTCAGTACTTC

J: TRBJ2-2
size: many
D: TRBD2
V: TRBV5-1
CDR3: CASSQVSGGQFNTGELFF
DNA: TGCGCCAGCAGTCAAGTAAGCGGGGGCCAATTCAACACCGGGGAGCTGTTTTTT

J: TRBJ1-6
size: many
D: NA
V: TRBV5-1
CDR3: CASRGVESYNSPLHF
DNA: TGCGCCAGCAGGGGGGTAGAGTCCTATAATTCACCCCTCCACTTT

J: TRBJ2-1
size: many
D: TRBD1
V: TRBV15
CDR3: CATSRGYTGTDNEQFF
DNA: TGTGCCACCAGCAGAGGTTACACCGGGACAGACAATGAGCAGTTCTTC

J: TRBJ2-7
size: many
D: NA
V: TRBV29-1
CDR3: CSVGQSYEQYF
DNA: TGCAGCGTTGGACAGTCCTACGAGCAGTACTTC

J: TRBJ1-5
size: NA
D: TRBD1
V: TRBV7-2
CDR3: CASSPRGQMNQPQHF
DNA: TGTGCCAGCAGCCCGCGGGGACAGATGAATCAGCCCCAGCATTTT